The 27 T cell receptor beta chains listed next were all sequenced from one sample in a study of blood T cell repertoires in COVID-19. Sequenced by immunoSEQ multiplex PCR; TCRdb stores in-frame clones only, minus some. Found here are some 250,000 clones, 82% of them singletons; the top ten hold roughly 3.1%. Sequenced material: peripheral blood. The source of these receptors is a woman aged 18-29 years with acute or convalescent COVID-19.

This chain links TRBV28 with TRBJ2-3; possible D gene TRBD2, 6 bases. Germline V gene lookup returns CDR1 MDHEN and CDR2 SYDVKM. The V end lost 4 bases, the J end lost 4 bases, and 18 bases lay between the germline ends. This CDR3 comprises 16 residues. CDR3 region: CASSSSGTEGADTQYF. The CDR3 region has the DNA TGTGCCAGCAGTTCGTCCGGGACGGAGGGCGCAGATACGCAGTATTTT.

The rearrangement uses TRBV7-2 and TRBJ1-2; D ambiguous. CDR1 is SGHTA, CDR2 FQGNSA, per germline. CDR3 length: 14 amino acids. The V end was cut by 5 bases, the J end by 4 bases, with 14 bases between. The CDR3: CASSPDTGSYGYTF. CDR3 DNA sequence: TGTGCCAGCAGCCCAGACACCGGTAGCTATGGCTACACCTTC.

The chain recombines TRBV29-1 with TRBJ1-1; D unclear. The CDR3 length is 14 residues. Germline V CDR1 and CDR2: SQVTM, ANQGSEA. The V and J ends lost 3 bases and 0 bases respectively, with 11 bases between them. The CDR3 DNA follows: TGCAGCGTTGAGTTGGCAGGCATGAACACTGAAGCTTTCTTT. Its protein product is CSVELAGMNTEAFF.

The rearrangement links TRBV7-2 to TRBJ2-3, with a weak D call TRBD1 (5 bases). The CDR3 extends over 17 amino acids. The V gene lost 5 bases and the J gene lost 3 bases, with 21 bases spanning the gap. In germline, CDR1 is SGHTA, CDR2 FQGNSA. This chain's CDR3 is CASSPRWTSDRTDTQYF. CDR3 in DNA: TGTGCCAGCAGCCCACGATGGACAAGCGACCGGACAGATACGCAGTATTTT.

The V and J genes are TRBV25-1 and TRBJ2-7, with a tentative D call TRBD2 (7 bases). Germline V gene lookup returns CDR1 MGHDK and CDR2 SYGVNS. The CDR3 is 18 amino acids. Between the trimmed V and J ends, which lost 1 base and 4 bases, there was a span of 23 bases. CDR3 protein: CASSELKRGGGRVYEQYF. In DNA, the CDR3 is TGTGCCAGCAGTGAATTAAAAAGGGGGGGCGGCAGAGTTTACGAGCAGTACTTC.

The table lists this clone with a few counts. The same CDR3 arises from other DNA sequences in this sample as well. The chain links TRBV29-1 to TRBJ2-7, with D perhaps TRBD1 (6 bases). Per the germline V gene, CDR1 is SQVTM and CDR2 is ANQGSEA. The CDR3 has 12 residues. The V gene lost 7 bases and the J gene lost 0 bases, with 10 bases spanning the gap. The chain's CDR3 is CSAGTHSYEQYF. The CDR3 DNA reads as TGCAGCGCCGGGACACACTCCTACGAGCAGTACTTC.

The rearrangement links TRBV7-9 to TRBJ1-1; no firm D call. Germline lookup yields CDR1 SEHNR and CDR2 FQNEAQ (reference sequence). The V end was cut by 6 bases, the J end by 7 bases, with 15 bases between. CDR3 size: 13 residues. CDR3 residues: CASSLMGGSEAFF. Here the CDR3 DNA reads TGTGCCAGCAGTCTTATGGGTGGGAGTGAAGCTTTCTTT.

Of note for this clone: The same CDR3 is also encoded by other DNA sequences in this sample. V gene TRBV3-1 (or the pseudogene TRBV3-2) combines with J gene TRBJ2-7, with D perhaps matching TRBD1 (8 bases). V was cut by 3 bases and J by 3 bases, with 15 bases left in between. Germline CDR1 and CDR2: LGHDT and YNNKEL (reference sequence). This CDR3 comprises 15 residues. The CDR3 nucleotides read TGTGCCAGCAGCCAGGGGGGGACAGGAGGCTACGAGCAGTACTTC. Translation gives CASSQGGTGGYEQYF.

The rearrangement uses TRBV27 and TRBJ2-2; 7 nucleotides match TRBD2. The CDR3 loop spans 15 amino acids. V gave up 5 bases and J gave up 7 bases; unmatched junction bases: 10. Germline CDR1 reads MNHEY; CDR2 reads SMNVEV (reference sequence). The CDR3: CASSPPGLVGGELFF. The CDR3 DNA reads TGTGCCAGCAGTCCGCCCGGACTAGTGGGCGGGGAGCTGTTTTTT.

The rearrangement joins TRBV19 to TRBJ2-7; possibly TRBD2 for D (5 bases). Per germline, CDR1 LNHDA and CDR2 SQIVND (reference sequence). The CDR3 runs 14 residues. Trimming left V 9 bases short and J 7 bases short, with 22 bases between. In nucleotides, the CDR3 is TGTGCCAGCCGGCCCTTAGTGGGAGCCGAAGAGCAGTACTTC. Amino acid sequence: CASRPLVGAEEQYF.

This clone was detected only a few times. The chain uses TRBV6-4 and TRBJ1-2, with 7 bases that match TRBD1. The CDR3 is 13 residues long. Losses at the gene ends were 2 bases for V and 7 bases for J; bases not matched to a gene: 4. Germline CDR1 reads MRHNA; CDR2 reads SNTAGT. The CDR3 nucleotides read TGTGCCAGCAGTGACGGGACAGTGTCTGGCTACACCTTC. This encodes CASSDGTVSGYTF.

The CDR3 region is CSATAVPYNEQFF. Written as DNA, the CDR3 is TGCAGCGCTACAGCGGTCCCCTACAATGAGCAGTTCTTC. The rearrangement uses TRBV29-1 and TRBJ2-1, with TRBD2 as a possible D gene (5 bases). The CDR3 consists of 13 residues. Deletions cut 7 bases from V and 2 bases from J, with 12 bases between. Germline V gives CDR1 SQVTM, CDR2 ANQGSEA.

This rearrangement joins TRBV3-1 (or the pseudogene TRBV3-2) to TRBJ1-1; the match to TRBD1 covers 8 bases. Germline V CDR1 and CDR2: LGHDT, YNNKEL (reference sequence). The CDR3 consists of 13 residues. V was clipped by 4 bases and J by 6 bases; unmatched bases: 4. In DNA form, the CDR3 reads TGTGCCAGCAGCCTCGACAGGGGATCTGAAGCTTTCTTT. Translated: CASSLDRGSEAFF.

This chain links TRBV28 with TRBJ1-3, with TRBD1 as a possible D gene (5 bases). Germline V gene lookup returns CDR1 MDHEN and CDR2 SYDVKM. Trimming left V 2 bases short and J 4 bases short, with 12 bases between. There are 15 residues in the CDR3. The DNA of the CDR3 is TGTGCCAGCAGTTTACCAGGGAATAGAGGAAACACCATATATTTT. It translates to CASSLPGNRGNTIYF.

The chain carries TRBV27 and TRBJ2-1, with 7 bases aligning to TRBD2. Trimming cost V 7 bases and J 6 bases; bases outside gene matches: 12. This CDR3 contains 15 residues. CDR1 is MNHEY, CDR2 SMNVEV, per germline (reference sequence). The CDR3 here is CASTQTSGGGNEQFF. Written as DNA, the CDR3 is TGTGCCAGCACCCAAACCTCGGGAGGAGGCAATGAGCAGTTCTTC.

The chain employs TRBV5-1 and TRBJ1-1; D possibly corresponds to TRBD1 (6 bases). V dropped 5 bases and J dropped 1 base, with 15 bases sitting between them. The CDR3 length is 15 residues. Per the germline V gene, CDR1 is SGHRS and CDR2 is YFSETQ. CDR3 DNA: TGCGCCAGCAGTATGAGCGGGACACCGAACACTGAAGCTTTCTTT. Residues: CASSMSGTPNTEAFF.

V is TRBV12-5 and J is TRBJ1-1; the D gene is possibly TRBD1 (6 bases). The CDR3 covers 13 residues. The germline V gene has CDR1 LGHNT and CDR2 FRNRAP. V lost 2 bases and J lost 7, with 11 bases in between. The CDR3 spells CASGLPNRDEAFF. The CDR3 DNA sequence: TGTGCTAGTGGTTTGCCCAACAGGGATGAAGCTTTCTTT.

This clone has only a few counts. The chain recombines TRBV28 with TRBJ2-7, with D unresolved. CDR1 and CDR2 from the germline V gene are MDHEN and SYDVKM. The V and J ends lost 3 bases and 2 bases respectively, with 8 bases between them. The CDR3 runs 13 residues. The chain's CDR3 is CASSFNGAYEQYF. The CDR3 bases are TGTGCCAGCAGTTTCAACGGAGCCTACGAGCAGTACTTC.

CDR3 residues: CASSLGGTSSNEQFF. DNA of the CDR3: TGCGCCAGCAGCTTGGGGGGGACTAGCAGCAATGAGCAGTTCTTC. This sequence joins TRBV5-1 and TRBJ2-1, with 9 bases lining up with TRBD2. CDR1 and CDR2 (germline): SGHRS, YFSETQ. Losses at the gene ends were 0 bases for V and 6 bases for J; bases not matched to a gene: 4. The CDR3 runs 15 residues.

The V call is TRBV19, the J call TRBJ1-2; 8 bases are shared with TRBD1. After removal of 7 bases from V and 2 bases from J, the junction contained 9 bases not matched to a gene. This CDR3 spans 15 amino acids. In germline, CDR1 is LNHDA, CDR2 SQIVND (reference sequence). The CDR3 nucleotides are TGTGCCAGTAACGACCCGGGACAGGCGAACTATGGCTACACCTTC. Its translation: CASNDPGQANYGYTF.

This clone was recorded once. J is TRBJ2-5 and V is TRBV27; possible D gene TRBD2, 6 bases. V dropped 5 bases and J dropped 0 bases, with 16 bases sitting between them. The CDR3 consists of 16 residues. CDR1 is MNHEY, CDR2 SMNVEV, per germline (reference sequence). Written as DNA, the CDR3 is TGTGCCAGCAGTGCAAGACTAGTCCCGTACCAAGAGACCCAGTACTTC. Translating it yields CASSARLVPYQETQYF.

The chain couples TRBV3-1 (or the pseudogene TRBV3-2) to TRBJ2-1; tentative D call: TRBD1 (6 bases). V was shortened by 0 bases and J by 0 bases, with 9 bases between the two germline ends. This CDR3 region has 16 residues. Germline CDR1 is LGHDT and CDR2 is YNNKEL (reference sequence). CDR3 in DNA: TGTGCCAGCAGCCAAGATTTCAGGGGCTCCTACAATGAGCAGTTCTTC. Its translation is CASSQDFRGSYNEQFF.

In this sample, this clone turned up a few times. The chain uses TRBV16 and TRBJ2-7; 8 bases fit TRBD2. V trimming: 2 bases; J trimming: 3 bases; junction bases outside the gene matches: 6. CDR1 is KGHSY and CDR2 is FQNENV in the germline V gene. There are 15 residues in the CDR3. The CDR3 sequence is CASSQPLAGLYEQYF. CDR3 in DNA: TGTGCCAGCAGCCAACCCTTAGCGGGACTCTACGAGCAGTACTTC.

This chain joins TRBV27 and TRBJ2-5; no definite D call. The germline gives CDR1 MNHEY, CDR2 SMNVEV (reference sequence). V was clipped by 3 bases and J by 4 bases, with 6 bases between them. This CDR3 is 12 amino acids long. The CDR3 bases are TGTGCCAGCAGTTTGAGGAGAGAGACCCAGTACTTC. This encodes CASSLRRETQYF.

This sequence joins TRBV6-2 or TRBV6-3 and TRBJ2-7, with 13 positions matching TRBD2. V lost 6 bases, J lost 1 base, and 9 bases stayed unmatched. Germline values: CDR1 MNHEY, CDR2 SVGEGT. The CDR3 runs to 17 residues. The CDR3 region has the DNA TGTGCCAGCAGCGGACTAGCGGGAGCGAGTAGGTCCTACGAGCAGTACTTC. It codes for CASSGLAGASRSYEQYF.

CDR3: CSASGQVAGRLETQYF. As DNA, the CDR3 is TGCAGTGCTAGTGGTCAAGTGGCAGGGAGGTTAGAGACCCAGTACTTC. The V and J genes are TRBV20-1 and TRBJ2-5, with D tentatively TRBD2 (6 bases). CDR3 length: 16 residues. V lost 3 bases and J lost 4, with 21 bases in between. Germline CDR1 and CDR2: DFQATT and SNEGSKA (reference sequence).

The chain couples TRBV20-1 to TRBJ2-7, with TRBD2 as a possible D gene (6 bases). The CDR3 has 14 amino acids. Trimming shortened V by 3 bases and J by 5 bases, and 17 bases separated the two germline ends. Germline CDR1 is DFQATT and CDR2 is SNEGSKA (reference sequence). CDR3 in DNA: TGCAGTGCTAGTGTGTTTCTAGCGTCGGACGAGCAGTACTTC. The encoded protein is CSASVFLASDEQYF.